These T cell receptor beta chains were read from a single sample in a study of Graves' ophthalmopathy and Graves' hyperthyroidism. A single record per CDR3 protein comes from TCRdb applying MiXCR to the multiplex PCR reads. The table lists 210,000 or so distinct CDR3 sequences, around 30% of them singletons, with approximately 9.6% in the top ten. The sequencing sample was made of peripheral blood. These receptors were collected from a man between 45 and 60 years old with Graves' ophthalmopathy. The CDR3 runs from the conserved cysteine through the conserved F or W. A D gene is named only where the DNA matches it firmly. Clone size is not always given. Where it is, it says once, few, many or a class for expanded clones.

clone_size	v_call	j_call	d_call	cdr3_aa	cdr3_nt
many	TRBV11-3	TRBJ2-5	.	CASSLGPGRLAGTETQYF	TGTGCCAGCAGCTTAGGACCCGGCCGGCTAGCAGGCACGGAGACCCAGTACTTC
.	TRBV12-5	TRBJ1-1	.	CASGLKGWDRTEAFF	TGTGCTAGTGGACTAAAAGGCTGGGACCGCACTGAAGCTTTCTTT
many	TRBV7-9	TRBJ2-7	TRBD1	CASSGTGVVQYF	TGTGCCAGCAGCGGGACAGGGGTGGTGCAGTACTTC
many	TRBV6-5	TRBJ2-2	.	CASSRNDRTGELFF	TGTGCCAGCAGCCGAAACGATAGGACCGGGGAGCTGTTTTTT
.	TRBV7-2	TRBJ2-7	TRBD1	CASRSGTGTYEQYF	TGTGCCAGCAGATCCGGGACAGGCACCTACGAGCAGTACTTC
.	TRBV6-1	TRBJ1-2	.	CASLAAPQYGYTF	TGTGCCAGCTTGGCGGCTCCACAGTATGGCTACACCTTC
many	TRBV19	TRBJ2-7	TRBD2	CASSIRGGGSGEQYF	TGTGCCAGTAGTATAAGAGGAGGCGGGAGTGGCGAGCAGTACTTC
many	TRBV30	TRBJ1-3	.	CASHGTRNGNTIYF	TGTGCCTCACACGGGACAAGGAATGGAAACACCATATATTTT
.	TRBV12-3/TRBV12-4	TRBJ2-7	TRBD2	CASSSSSGRPYEQYF	TGTGCCAGCAGTTCCTCTAGCGGGAGGCCCTACGAGCAGTACTTC
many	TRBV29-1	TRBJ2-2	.	CSVESGAQAYGTGELFF	TGCAGCGTTGAAAGTGGCGCGCAGGCCTATGGCACCGGGGAGCTGTTTTTT
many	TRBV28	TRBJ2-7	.	CASIPRGRGSSKGYF	TGTGCCAGCATCCCGAGGGGGAGGGGCTCCTCTAAGGGTTACTTC
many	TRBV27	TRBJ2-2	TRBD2	CASSSRAPAGPPGELFF	TGTGCCAGCAGTTCGAGGGCACCAGCGGGACCCCCCGGGGAGCTGTTTTTT
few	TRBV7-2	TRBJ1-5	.	CASSPTTDQPQHF	TGTGCCAGCAGCCCTACCACGGATCAGCCCCAGCATTTT
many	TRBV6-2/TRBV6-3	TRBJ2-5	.	CASSYNSQETQYF	TGTGCCAGCAGTTATAACAGCCAAGAGACCCAGTACTTC
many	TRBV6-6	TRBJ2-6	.	CASSYLLKTSGANVLTF	TGTGCCAGCAGTTACCTCCTTAAGACGTCTGGGGCCAACGTCCTGACTTTC
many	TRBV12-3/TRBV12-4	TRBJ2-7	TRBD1	CASSPDRDRNYEQYF	TGTGCCAGCAGCCCTGACCGGGACAGGAACTACGAGCAGTACTTC
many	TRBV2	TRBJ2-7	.	CASSGGSSIEVYEQYF	TGTGCCAGCAGTGGGGGGTCTAGCATAGAGGTCTACGAGCAGTACTTC
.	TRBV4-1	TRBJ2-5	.	CASSLSTTQETQYF	TGCGCCAGCAGCCTTTCGACGACGCAAGAGACCCAGTACTTC
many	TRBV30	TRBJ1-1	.	CAWRSGPHTEAFF	TGTGCCTGGAGAAGCGGCCCACACACTGAAGCTTTCTTT
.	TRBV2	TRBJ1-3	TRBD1	CASRDRMTHSGNTIYF	TGTGCCAGCAGGGACAGGATGACTCACTCTGGAAACACCATATATTTT